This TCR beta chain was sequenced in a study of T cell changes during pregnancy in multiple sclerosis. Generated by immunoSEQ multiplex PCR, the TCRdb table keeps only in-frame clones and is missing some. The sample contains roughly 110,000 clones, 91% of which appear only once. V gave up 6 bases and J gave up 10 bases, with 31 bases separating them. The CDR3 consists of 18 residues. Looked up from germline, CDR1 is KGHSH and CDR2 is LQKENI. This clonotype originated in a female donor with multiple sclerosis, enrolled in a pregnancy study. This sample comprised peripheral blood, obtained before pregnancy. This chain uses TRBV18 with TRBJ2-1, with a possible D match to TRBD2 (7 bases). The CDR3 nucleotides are TGTGCCAGCTCTCCAGGGGCTAGCGGAGTGGGACTTTTAGGGGAGCAGTTCTTC. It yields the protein CASSPGASGVGLLGEQFF. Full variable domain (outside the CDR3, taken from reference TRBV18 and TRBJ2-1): NAGVMQNPRHLVRRRGQEARLRCSPMKGHSHVYWYRQLPEEGLKFMVYLQKENIIDESGMPKERFSAEFPKEGPSILRIQQVVRGDSAAYFCASSPGASGVGLLGEQFFGPGTRLTVL.